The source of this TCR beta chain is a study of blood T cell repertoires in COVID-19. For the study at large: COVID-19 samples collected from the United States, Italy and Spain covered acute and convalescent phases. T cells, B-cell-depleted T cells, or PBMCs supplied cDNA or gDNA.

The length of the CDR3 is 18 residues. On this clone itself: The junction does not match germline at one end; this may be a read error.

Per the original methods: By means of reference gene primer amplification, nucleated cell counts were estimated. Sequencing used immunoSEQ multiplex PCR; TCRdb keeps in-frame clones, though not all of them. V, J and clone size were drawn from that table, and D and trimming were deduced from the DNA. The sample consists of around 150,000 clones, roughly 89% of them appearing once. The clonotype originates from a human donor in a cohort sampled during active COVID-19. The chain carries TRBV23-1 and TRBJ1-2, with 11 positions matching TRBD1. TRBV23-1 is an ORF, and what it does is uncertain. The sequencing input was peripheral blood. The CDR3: CASSQSRDRGGGKYGYTF. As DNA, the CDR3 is TGCGCCAGCAGCCAATCGCGGGACAGGGGGGGTGGCAAATATGGCTACACCTTC.